This record covers a single TCR beta chain. Run at survey level, the immunoSEQ assay was version v3.0. Data came from immunoSEQ multiplex PCR; TCRdb stores just in-frame clones and leaves some out. The data show around 25,000 clones, around 88% seen once. The record originates from a study of long-term antiretroviral therapy in people with HIV. Trimming stripped 5 bases from V and 6 bases from J, with 13 bases between. Germline CDR1 and CDR2: SGHVS and FQNEAQ. The CDR3 runs 13 residues. V usage is TRBV7-8 and J usage is TRBJ1-2; possibly TRBD1 for D (5 bases). The sequence derives from a man aged 25 to 40 with HIV. Sequenced material: unsorted PBMCs, taken less than 4.7 years after starting antiretroviral therapy. This CDR3 reads CASSTGPGNGYTF. CDR3 DNA sequence: TGTGCCAGCAGCACGGGGCCAGGGAATGGCTACACCTTC.